These T cell receptor beta chains were read from a single sample in a study of blood T cell repertoires in COVID-19. Libraries were prepared by immunoSEQ multiplex PCR; TCRdb keeps only in-frame clonotypes and omits some of them. The sample has tens of thousands of clones, approximately 90% seen once; the top ten hold 3% to 4.5%. The sample taken for sequencing was peripheral blood. The receptors come from a man between 60 and 75 years old with acute or convalescent COVID-19. The CDR3 runs from the conserved cysteine through the conserved F or W. Fields, in order: V gene, clone size, D gene, J gene, CDR3 protein, CDR3 DNA. A D gene is named only where the DNA matches it firmly. Only some rows state a clone size, as once, few, many or a class for expanded clones.

V gene: TRBV27; clone size: .; D gene: .; J gene: TRBJ1-1; CDR3 protein: CASSSQSEAFF; CDR3 DNA: TGTGCCAGCAGTTCACAGTCTGAAGCTTTCTTT
V gene: TRBV19; clone size: few; D gene: .; J gene: TRBJ1-6; CDR3 protein: CASSFQGFYNSPLHF; CDR3 DNA: TGTGCCAGTAGTTTCCAGGGATTCTATAATTCACCCCTCCACTTT
V gene: TRBV11-2; clone size: .; D gene: TRBD1; J gene: TRBJ1-6; CDR3 protein: CASSLERDRSSPLHF; CDR3 DNA: TGTGCCAGCAGCTTAGAAAGGGACAGGTCTTCACCCCTCCACTTT
V gene: TRBV7-2; clone size: .; D gene: TRBD2; J gene: TRBJ2-2; CDR3 protein: CASSSGLAGGWGATGELFF; CDR3 DNA: TGTGCCAGCAGCTCGGGACTAGCGGGAGGATGGGGGGCTACCGGGGAGCTGTTTTTT
V gene: TRBV3-1/TRBV3-2; clone size: .; D gene: .; J gene: TRBJ2-2; CDR3 protein: CASSLTNTGELFF; CDR3 DNA: TGTGCCAGCAGCCTAACGAACACCGGGGAGCTGTTTTTT
V gene: TRBV27; clone size: .; D gene: .; J gene: TRBJ1-2; CDR3 protein: CASSRLQGWDYGYTF; CDR3 DNA: TGTGCCAGCAGCCGATTACAGGGTTGGGACTATGGCTACACCTTC
V gene: TRBV5-5; clone size: few; D gene: .; J gene: TRBJ2-1; CDR3 protein: CASSLVGPQGNEQFF; CDR3 DNA: TGTGCCAGCAGCTTGGTGGGGCCCCAGGGCAATGAGCAGTTCTTC
V gene: TRBV4-3; clone size: .; D gene: TRBD2; J gene: TRBJ2-7; CDR3 protein: CASSQSSGRAYEQYF; CDR3 DNA: TGCGCCAGCAGCCAATCTAGCGGGAGGGCCTACGAGCAGTACTTC
V gene: TRBV9; clone size: .; D gene: .; J gene: TRBJ2-5; CDR3 protein: CASSVEWAGETQYF; CDR3 DNA: TGTGCCAGCAGCGTAGAATGGGCGGGAGAGACCCAGTACTTC
V gene: TRBV6-2/TRBV6-3; clone size: .; D gene: .; J gene: TRBJ2-1; CDR3 protein: CASSPGGGVNPEQFF; CDR3 DNA: TGTGCCAGCAGCCCCGGAGGGGGCGTTAATCCTGAGCAGTTCTTC
V gene: TRBV7-9; clone size: .; D gene: TRBD2; J gene: TRBJ2-1; CDR3 protein: CASSLGTSGNYNEQFF; CDR3 DNA: TGTGCCAGCAGCTTAGGGACTAGCGGGAACTACAATGAGCAGTTCTTC
V gene: TRBV5-1; clone size: .; D gene: .; J gene: TRBJ2-7; CDR3 protein: CASSSNSYEQYF; CDR3 DNA: TGCGCCAGCAGCTCCAATAGCTACGAGCAGTACTTC
V gene: TRBV13; clone size: .; D gene: TRBD1; J gene: TRBJ1-2; CDR3 protein: CASSNRDRVFKGYTF; CDR3 DNA: TGTGCCAGCAGCAATAGAGACAGGGTATTTAAGGGCTACACCTTC
V gene: TRBV25-1; clone size: .; D gene: TRBD1; J gene: TRBJ2-7; CDR3 protein: CASSPLTGFYEQYF; CDR3 DNA: TGTGCCAGCAGTCCCTTGACAGGGTTCTACGAGCAGTACTTC
V gene: TRBV5-5; clone size: .; D gene: .; J gene: TRBJ2-2; CDR3 protein: CASSLLGAVPRGELFF; CDR3 DNA: TGTGCCAGCAGCTTATTAGGAGCAGTCCCCCGCGGGGAGCTGTTTTTT
V gene: TRBV12-3/TRBV12-4; clone size: .; D gene: .; J gene: TRBJ1-2; CDR3 protein: CASSSVGRTLNTF; CDR3 DNA: TGTGCCAGCAGTTCAGTCGGGAGGACTCTCAACACCTTC
V gene: TRBV4-3; clone size: .; D gene: .; J gene: TRBJ1-6; CDR3 protein: CASSQVARQNSPLHF; CDR3 DNA: TGCGCCAGCAGCCAAGTGGCCAGGCAAAATTCACCCCTCCACTTT
V gene: TRBV5-4; clone size: .; D gene: TRBD2; J gene: TRBJ2-5; CDR3 protein: CASSLAGLAGVETQYF; CDR3 DNA: TGTGCCAGCAGCTTGGCGGGACTAGCGGGGGTAGAGACCCAGTACTTC
V gene: TRBV5-1; clone size: .; D gene: TRBD1; J gene: TRBJ2-2; CDR3 protein: CASSRGQANTGELFF; CDR3 DNA: TGCGCCAGCAGCCGTGGACAGGCGAACACCGGGGAGCTGTTTTTT
V gene: TRBV6-1; clone size: .; D gene: TRBD1; J gene: TRBJ2-3; CDR3 protein: CASSDGDRAGLGPSTDTQYF; CDR3 DNA: TGTGCCAGCAGTGATGGGGACAGGGCTGGACTAGGGCCTAGCACAGATACGCAGTATTTT
V gene: TRBV27; clone size: .; D gene: TRBD1; J gene: TRBJ1-4; CDR3 protein: CASSLSYRGTNEKLFF; CDR3 DNA: TGTGCCAGCAGTTTATCGTACAGGGGCACTAATGAAAAACTGTTTTTT
V gene: TRBV7-7; clone size: .; D gene: TRBD2; J gene: TRBJ2-2; CDR3 protein: CASSLVLGGRGTGELFF; CDR3 DNA: TGTGCTAGCAGCTTAGTTCTGGGCGGGAGAGGCACCGGGGAGCTGTTTTTT
V gene: TRBV19; clone size: once; D gene: .; J gene: TRBJ1-4; CDR3 protein: CASSESGATNEKLFF; CDR3 DNA: TGTGCCAGTAGTGAATCTGGAGCAACTAATGAAAAACTGTTTTTT
V gene: TRBV3-1/TRBV3-2; clone size: .; D gene: .; J gene: TRBJ2-7; CDR3 protein: CASSQGGRGTYEQYF; CDR3 DNA: TGTGCCAGCAGCCAAGGAGGTAGGGGAACCTACGAGCAGTACTTC
V gene: TRBV5-1; clone size: .; D gene: .; J gene: TRBJ1-4; CDR3 protein: CASSGVANEKLFF; CDR3 DNA: TGCGCCAGTTCAGGGGTTGCTAATGAAAAACTGTTTTTT
V gene: TRBV5-5; clone size: .; D gene: TRBD1; J gene: TRBJ2-7; CDR3 protein: CASSLAGQGAYEQYF; CDR3 DNA: TGTGCCAGCAGCTTGGCTGGACAGGGGGCCTACGAGCAGTACTTC
V gene: TRBV30; clone size: .; D gene: .; J gene: TRBJ2-5; CDR3 protein: CAWGAIHKTQYF; CDR3 DNA: TGTGCCTGGGGAGCAATACATAAGACCCAGTACTTC
V gene: TRBV20-1; clone size: .; D gene: .; J gene: TRBJ1-1; CDR3 protein: CSARGDTEAFF; CDR3 DNA: TGCAGTGCTCGGGGGGACACTGAAGCTTTCTTT
V gene: TRBV6-5; clone size: .; D gene: .; J gene: TRBJ1-3; CDR3 protein: CASSRTGDSGNTIYF; CDR3 DNA: TGTGCCAGCAGTCGGACCGGGGACTCTGGAAACACCATATATTTT
V gene: TRBV5-1; clone size: .; D gene: .; J gene: TRBJ1-4; CDR3 protein: CASSLGAAANEKLFF; CDR3 DNA: TGCGCCAGCAGCTTGGGGGCAGCTGCTAATGAAAAACTGTTTTTT
V gene: TRBV2; clone size: .; D gene: TRBD1; J gene: TRBJ2-2; CDR3 protein: CASRPGQVANTGELFF; CDR3 DNA: TGTGCCAGCAGACCCGGACAGGTCGCGAACACCGGGGAGCTGTTTTTT
V gene: TRBV6-6; clone size: once; D gene: .; J gene: TRBJ1-4; CDR3 protein: CASSLDRVGEKLFF; CDR3 DNA: TGTGCCAGCAGTTTGGACAGAGTTGGAGAAAAACTGTTTTTT
V gene: TRBV10-3; clone size: .; D gene: .; J gene: TRBJ1-2; CDR3 protein: CAISESSRGNNYGYTF; CDR3 DNA: TGTGCCATCAGTGAGTCCAGTCGGGGGAATAACTATGGCTACACCTTC
V gene: TRBV11-2; clone size: .; D gene: TRBD1; J gene: TRBJ2-7; CDR3 protein: CASRRDRGGEQYF; CDR3 DNA: TGTGCCAGCAGGAGGGACAGGGGAGGCGAGCAGTACTTC
V gene: TRBV21-1; clone size: .; D gene: .; J gene: TRBJ1-5; CDR3 protein: CASSKGFTGRRQPQHF; CDR3 DNA: TGTGCCAGCAGCAAAGGTTTTACGGGGAGGAGGCAGCCCCAGCATTTT
V gene: TRBV9; clone size: .; D gene: TRBD1; J gene: TRBJ2-2; CDR3 protein: CASSPRDRAYTGELFF; CDR3 DNA: TGTGCCAGCAGCCCCCGGGACAGGGCATACACCGGGGAGCTGTTTTTT
V gene: TRBV3-1/TRBV3-2; clone size: .; D gene: TRBD1; J gene: TRBJ1-4; CDR3 protein: CASSPSGTENEKLFF; CDR3 DNA: TGTGCCAGCAGCCCCTCCGGGACAGAAAATGAAAAACTGTTTTTT
V gene: TRBV18; clone size: .; D gene: .; J gene: TRBJ1-1; CDR3 protein: CASSPPSSTRTEAFF; CDR3 DNA: TGTGCCAGCTCACCACCTTCGTCCACGCGGACTGAAGCTTTCTTT
V gene: TRBV6-4; clone size: .; D gene: .; J gene: TRBJ1-1; CDR3 protein: CASRPDIMNTEAFF; CDR3 DNA: TGTGCCAGCAGACCCGACATAATGAACACTGAAGCTTTCTTT
V gene: TRBV18; clone size: .; D gene: TRBD1; J gene: TRBJ1-2; CDR3 protein: CASSPLDRADYGYTF; CDR3 DNA: TGTGCCAGCTCACCTCTGGACAGGGCGGACTATGGCTACACCTTC
V gene: TRBV28; clone size: .; D gene: .; J gene: TRBJ2-2; CDR3 protein: CASSLFGRRTGELFF; CDR3 DNA: TGTGCCAGCAGTTTATTCGGGAGAAGGACCGGGGAGCTGTTTTTT
V gene: TRBV7-2; clone size: .; D gene: .; J gene: TRBJ2-2; CDR3 protein: CASSLAVLAGGELFF; CDR3 DNA: TGTGCCAGCAGCTTAGCGGTCCTAGCAGGCGGGGAGCTGTTTTTT
V gene: TRBV7-9; clone size: .; D gene: .; J gene: TRBJ2-2; CDR3 protein: CASSPRSGELFF; CDR3 DNA: TGTGCCAGCAGCCCCCGGTCCGGGGAGCTGTTTTTT
V gene: TRBV3-1/TRBV3-2; clone size: .; D gene: TRBD2; J gene: TRBJ2-1; CDR3 protein: CASSQGGVRMIAGGGPWEEQFF; CDR3 DNA: TGTGCCAGCAGCCAAGGAGGAGTGAGGATGATAGCGGGAGGGGGACCCTGGGAAGAGCAGTTCTTC
V gene: TRBV5-1; clone size: .; D gene: .; J gene: TRBJ1-4; CDR3 protein: CASSLTGPDEKLFF; CDR3 DNA: TGCGCCAGCAGCTTGACAGGGCCCGACGAAAAACTGTTTTTT
V gene: TRBV14; clone size: .; D gene: .; J gene: TRBJ2-5; CDR3 protein: CASSHLQGRRETQYF; CDR3 DNA: TGTGCCAGCAGCCACCTACAGGGTCGAAGAGAGACCCAGTACTTC